The text below deals with one TCR beta chain. Its antigen is undetermined. The trim removed 4 bases at V and 3 bases at J, leaving 5 bases unmatched. This CDR3 is 15 amino acids long. Germline CDR1 and CDR2: KGHDR and SFDVKD. With roughly nine days of culture completed, CD4+ T cells were isolated. It was two doses of either the BNT162b2 or mRNA-1273 vaccine that participants received. The data are from a study of vaccination effects on CD4 cells after COVID-19. General study results and limits: By a late point after vaccination, infection- and vaccine-induced clones had shrunk markedly through clonal contraction.

TCRdb keeps only in-frame clones here, not all; method: immunoSEQ multiplex PCR. The sample carries tens of thousands of clones, just under 75% recorded once. The sequence was collected from a human donor who received a COVID-19 vaccine. This sample comprised CD4+ T cells from PBMCs cultured without peptide, obtained after COVID-19 vaccination. The chain has TRBV24-1 and TRBJ1-2; 9 positions match TRBD1. DNA of the CDR3: TGTGCCACCAGTGAGGACAGGGGCACTCACTATGGCTACACCTTC. This encodes CATSEDRGTHYGYTF.